A single sample gave rise to the 21 T cell receptor beta chains below, sequenced in a study of T cells in tumors after PD-1 blockade. Sequenced by immunoSEQ multiplex PCR; TCRdb stores in-frame clones only, minus some. Of about 33,000 clones in the sample, more than 70% were seen once. The source material was PBMCs, sampled before anti-PD-1 treatment. These receptors were taken from a human donor with basal cell carcinoma.

The chain employs TRBV2 and TRBJ2-7, with 7 nucleotides matching TRBD2. V was clipped by 4 bases and J by 0 bases; unmatched bases: 9. Germline CDR1 SNHLY, CDR2 FYNNEI. The CDR3 sequence is 16 residues long. Here the CDR3 reads CASSARRLADSYEQYF. The DNA for the CDR3 is TGTGCCAGCAGTGCTAGGAGGCTAGCGGACTCCTACGAGCAGTACTTC.

The V call is TRBV7-6, the J call TRBJ1-3, with no clear D. The CDR3 loop spans 13 amino acids. V lost 4 bases and J 3 bases, leaving 7 bases between the germline ends. Germline V gives CDR1 SGHVS, CDR2 FNYEAQ. In DNA form, the CDR3 reads TGTGCCAGCAGCTCCGACGGTGGAAACACCATATATTTT. Encoded protein: CASSSDGGNTIYF.

The J gene is TRBJ2-5, the V gene TRBV19; D is possibly TRBD1 (6 bases). The V and J ends lost 3 bases and 2 bases respectively, with 13 bases between them. The germline CDR1 and CDR2 sequences are LNHDA and SQIVND (reference sequence). The CDR3 is 15 residues long. CDR3 sequence reads: CASSIIQGWQETQYF. For the CDR3, the DNA is TGTGCCAGTAGTATCATCCAGGGGTGGCAAGAGACCCAGTACTTC.

The chain links TRBV3-1 (or the pseudogene TRBV3-2) to TRBJ1-2, with D possibly being TRBD1 (5 bases). CDR1 and CDR2 (germline): LGHDT, YNNKEL (reference sequence). This CDR3 is built from 14 residues. V lost 1 base to trimming and J lost 8 bases, with 14 bases between them. DNA for the CDR3: TGTGCCAGCAGCCAAGGCCAGGGAGGCCACGGCTACACCTTC. This codes for CASSQGQGGHGYTF.

V usage is TRBV27 and J usage is TRBJ2-4; 7 bases are shared with TRBD2. This CDR3 is built from 16 residues. Germline V gene data show CDR1 as MNHEY and CDR2 as SMNVEV (reference sequence). V trimming: 6 bases; J trimming: 0 bases; junction bases outside the gene matches: 8. The CDR3 loop is CASSSWGGIAKNIQYF. CDR3 coding DNA: TGTGCCAGCAGCTCATGGGGGGGGATAGCCAAAAACATTCAGTACTTC.

The sample holds a few counts of this clone. This chain connects TRBV7-2 to TRBJ1-1; D perhaps matches TRBD1 (5 bases). CDR3 length: 15 residues. Germline V CDR1 and CDR2: SGHTA, FQGNSA. The V and J ends lost 5 bases and 5 bases respectively, with 18 bases between them. The CDR3 loop is CASSPPPAAGTEAFF. As DNA, the CDR3 is TGTGCCAGCAGCCCTCCCCCGGCGGCAGGGACTGAAGCTTTCTTT.

The chain recombines TRBV7-9 with TRBJ1-2; D is undetermined. V shed 1 base and J shed 6 bases, with 9 bases lying between them. CDR1 and CDR2 (germline): SEHNR, FQNEAQ (reference sequence). This CDR3 is built from 13 residues. The DNA of the CDR3 is TGTGCCAGCAGCTTAGTTCGTCAGAATGGCTACACCTTC. Amino acids: CASSLVRQNGYTF.

The rearrangement joins TRBV11-3 to TRBJ2-2; TRBD2 matches 8 bases. The V gene's germline CDR1 is SGHNT and CDR2 YENEEA. Trimming cost V 1 base and J 5 bases; bases outside gene matches: 3. The CDR3 sequence is 15 residues long. This CDR3 is CASSLAGGPTGELFF. The CDR3 nucleotides read TGTGCCAGCAGCTTAGCGGGAGGGCCAACCGGGGAGCTGTTTTTT.

This chain connects TRBV19 to TRBJ2-3, with D unresolved. The CDR3 runs 15 residues. Trimming stripped 3 bases from V and 0 bases from J, with 10 bases between. CDR1 is LNHDA, CDR2 SQIVND, per germline (reference sequence). Written as DNA, the CDR3 is TGTGCCAGTAGTATCCGGGTAGGGAGCACAGATACGCAGTATTTT. Translation: CASSIRVGSTDTQYF.

Remarks on this clone: The same CDR3 arises from other DNA sequences in this sample as well. The chain is built from TRBV9 and TRBJ2-6; 9 bases are a match to TRBD1. The germline V gene has CDR1 SGDLS and CDR2 YYNGEE. The CDR3 has 18 amino acids. Trimming at V came to 4 bases and at J to 2 bases, leaving 10 bases not matched to a gene. Here the CDR3 reads CASSLRGTGMTGANVLTF. For the CDR3, the DNA is TGTGCCAGCAGCCTAAGGGGGACAGGGATGACTGGGGCCAACGTCCTGACTTTC.

J is TRBJ1-3 and V is TRBV5-5; D possibly corresponds to TRBD1 (5 bases). The CDR3 is 19 amino acids. From germline, CDR1 is SGHKS and CDR2 YYEKEE (reference sequence). Trimming removed 2 bases from V and 0 bases from J, with 21 bases in between. The CDR3 coding sequence is TGTGCCAGCAGCTTCCGGGACGTTATTCTCAAACCCTCTGGAAACACCATATATTTT. Amino acid sequence: CASSFRDVILKPSGNTIYF.

The V and J genes are TRBV5-4 and TRBJ1-3; 10 bases align to TRBD1. CDR3 length: 16 amino acids. Trimming took 0 bases from V and 2 from J; bases not matched to a gene: 2. Germline V gene sequence: CDR1 SGHNT, CDR2 YYREEE (reference sequence). The DNA of the CDR3 is TGTGCCAGCAGCTTGGGAGGGACAGGGGCTGGAAACACCATATATTTT. Protein sequence: CASSLGGTGAGNTIYF.

This clone was seen just once. V gene TRBV19 combines with J gene TRBJ1-2; 7 bases agree with TRBD1. CDR3 length: 12 residues. The ends lost 4 bases at V and 7 bases at J; junction bases unmatched: 3. Germline lookup yields CDR1 LNHDA and CDR2 SQIVND (reference sequence). The DNA of the CDR3 is TGTGCCAGTAGTAAGGGGGCTCGTGGCTACACCTTC. Encoded protein: CASSKGARGYTF.

The chain joins TRBV30 to TRBJ1-1, with no clear D. The germline V gene encodes CDR1 GTSNPN and CDR2 SVGIG (reference sequence). The CDR3 consists of 13 residues. Between the trimmed V and J ends, which lost 1 base and 4 bases, there was a span of 10 bases. CDR3 DNA: TGTGCCTGGAGTGAGAGCGAGGCCACTGAAGCTTTCTTT. It yields the protein CAWSESEATEAFF.

The V call is TRBV2, the J call TRBJ2-1; 11 nucleotides align to TRBD2. This CDR3 has 15 residues. V was pared by 6 bases and J by 4 bases, with 5 bases of the junction left unmatched. Germline V gene lookup returns CDR1 SNHLY and CDR2 FYNNEI. The CDR3 DNA follows: TGTGCCAGCAGAAAGACTAGCGGGACTTACAATGAGCAGTTCTTC. The encoded protein is CASRKTSGTYNEQFF.

This clone was recorded once. The rearrangement links TRBV9 to TRBJ2-2; maybe TRBD2 (6 bases). The germline V gene has CDR1 SGDLS and CDR2 YYNGEE. CDR3 length: 15 residues. Trimming removed 5 bases at V and 1 base at J, with 12 bases between. The CDR3: CASREGGLNTGELFF. The CDR3 DNA sequence: TGTGCCAGCAGGGAGGGAGGCCTGAACACCGGGGAGCTGTTTTTT.

This clone occurred a few times. This chain uses TRBV7-9 with TRBJ1-5; D is unresolved. V was clipped by 1 base and J by 7 bases, with 14 bases between them. The germline V gene encodes CDR1 SEHNR and CDR2 FQNEAQ (reference sequence). There are 15 residues in the CDR3. In DNA, the CDR3 is TGTGCCAGCAGCTTAGATGCAGGAGTGGAGCAGCCCCAGCATTTT. Translated: CASSLDAGVEQPQHF.

This chain links TRBV5-6 with TRBJ1-5, with D uncertain. CDR1 SGHDT and CDR2 YYEEEE come from the germline V gene. V lost 0 bases, J lost 1 base, and 11 bases lay in between. The CDR3 covers 16 residues. The CDR3 is CASSLDALGSNQPQHF. CDR3 in DNA: TGTGCCAGCAGCTTGGACGCATTGGGCAGCAATCAGCCCCAGCATTTT.

The rearrangement uses TRBV5-8 and TRBJ2-7; tentatively, D is TRBD1 or TRBD2 (5 bases each). The germline gives CDR1 SGHTS, CDR2 YDEGEE. Trimming pared 3 bases from V and 0 bases from J, leaving 10 bases between. The CDR3 is 14 amino acids. CDR3 protein: CASSSKGSSYEQYF. In DNA, the CDR3 is TGTGCCAGCAGCTCTAAGGGGAGCTCCTACGAGCAGTACTTC.

This chain connects TRBV5-8 to TRBJ2-1; 10 nucleotides match TRBD1. The CDR3 spans 15 residues. Trimming at V came to 3 bases and at J to 15 bases, leaving 15 bases not matched to a gene. Germline CDR1 and CDR2: SGHTS and YDEGEE. Written as DNA, the CDR3 is TGTGCCAGCAGCTCCTACCTCCCGACAGGGGGCGGGTGGTTCTTC. It specifies CASSSYLPTGGGWFF.

The V gene is TRBV3-1 (or the pseudogene TRBV3-2), the J gene TRBJ1-2; no firm D call. The germline V gene has CDR1 LGHDT and CDR2 YNNKEL (reference sequence). The CDR3 runs to 15 residues. V lost 2 bases to trimming and J lost 4 bases, with 14 bases between them. CDR3 in DNA: TGTGCCAGCAGCCAAAGGCCCTCACGGGCCTATGGCTACACCTTC. Translation: CASSQRPSRAYGYTF.